This TCR beta chain was documented in a study of T cells after yellow fever vaccination. Study-wide background: SMART-Seq v4 Ultra Low Input prepared the low-cell-number fractions.

The table lists this clonotype with many counts. As TCR cDNA was made by 5'RACE template switching, a universal primer site and UMIs were added. TCRdb passed the 5' RACE reads through MiXCR, listing each CDR3 protein once. The table lists tens of thousands of distinct CDR3 sequences, under 9.5% of them singletons. V shed 4 bases and J 5 bases; nucleotides not matched to a gene: 7. Germline assignment: CDR1 MNHEY and CDR2 SMNVEV (reference sequence). This CDR3 comprises 16 residues. V and J are TRBV27 and TRBJ2-5; 13 nucleotides align to TRBD2. The material was CD8+ T cells sorted from PBMCs, obtained more than 8 days after the first yellow fever vaccination. The source is a young man who received the YFV17D yellow fever vaccine. The CDR3 here is CASSSRLAGGWETQYF. The CDR3 nucleotides are TGTGCCAGCAGTTCCCGACTAGCGGGGGGCTGGGAGACCCAGTACTTC.